Following are 19 T cell receptor beta chains from one sample sequenced in a study of identical twins. A single record per CDR3 protein comes from TCRdb applying MiXCR to the 5' RACE reads. The data hold around 250,000 distinct CDR3 sequences, with 6.5% observed a single time. This sample also belongs to another study, concerning T cells expressing NK-cell markers.

Sequencing input: CD8+ T cells sorted from blood. These receptors were obtained from a woman between 18 and 29 years old in good health.

This clonotype was observed a few times. The genes are TRBV7-9 and TRBJ1-3, with D uncertain. This CDR3 region has 13 residues. The V end lost 5 bases, the J end lost 4 bases, and 9 bases lay between the germline ends. The V gene's germline CDR1 is SEHNR and CDR2 FQNEAQ (reference sequence). The CDR3 sequence: CASSAGLGNTIYF. CDR3 nucleotides: TGTGCCAGCAGCGCGGGCCTCGGAAACACCATATATTTT.

This clonotype was found many times. The chain uses TRBV12-3 or TRBV12-4 and TRBJ2-1; D unclear. This CDR3 contains 12 residues. V dropped 0 bases and J dropped 6 bases, with 3 bases sitting between them. The CDR3 spells CASSLAGNEQFF. The CDR3 bases are TGTGCCAGCAGTTTAGCGGGCAATGAGCAGTTCTTC.

At least ten counts were recorded for this clonotype. The rearrangement links TRBV20-1 to TRBJ2-3; D may correspond to TRBD1 or TRBD2 (5 bases each). Trimming left V 1 base short and J 11 bases short, with 7 bases between. The CDR3 has 10 residues. Germline values: CDR1 DFQATT, CDR2 SNEGSKA (reference sequence). The chain's CDR3 is CSARGGGQYF. The CDR3 nucleotides read TGCAGTGCTAGAGGTGGGGGGCAGTATTTT.

This clonotype has just a few counts. The CDR3 DNA is TGTGCCAGCAGTTACTGGTCTGGAGCGGGGCCCGAGGCTTACCCCTCCTACAATGAGCAGTTCTTC. It encodes CASSYWSGAGPEAYPSYNEQFF. This chain uses TRBV6-2 or TRBV6-3 with TRBJ2-1; 7 bases align to TRBD2. Trimming took 1 base from V and 0 from J; bases not matched to a gene: 21. There are 22 residues in the CDR3. Germline CDR1 reads MNHEY; CDR2 reads SVGEGT.

This clonotype was recorded many times. This chain joins TRBV11-2 and TRBJ2-1; 7 bases are shared with TRBD2. CDR1 is SGHAT and CDR2 is FQNNGV in the germline V gene. The ends lost 4 bases at V and 2 bases at J; junction bases unmatched: 5. The CDR3 has 15 amino acids. The CDR3 protein is CASSSLAGPYNEQFF. The CDR3 coding sequence is TGTGCCAGCAGCTCATTAGCGGGCCCCTACAATGAGCAGTTCTTC.

In DNA form, the CDR3 reads TGTGCCAGCAGTTTGGAGGGGGATGGCTACACCTTC. Translated, it gives CASSLEGDGYTF. The chain uses TRBV12-3 or TRBV12-4 and TRBJ1-2; TRBD1 might be the D (6 bases). This CDR3 is built from 12 residues. The germline V and J ends were trimmed by 3 bases and 6 bases, with 8 bases remaining between them.

The chain joins TRBV9 to TRBJ2-7; no clear D gene. The length of the CDR3 is 12 residues. V was trimmed by 4 bases and J by 4 bases, leaving 9 bases between them. Germline CDR1 SGDLS, CDR2 YYNGEE. This chain's CDR3 is CASSPAAYEQYF. The DNA of the CDR3 is TGTGCCAGCAGCCCTGCCGCTTACGAGCAGTACTTC.

In its sample, this clonotype was seen many times. The chain couples TRBV7-2 to TRBJ2-7; unclear D gene. In germline, CDR1 is SGHTA, CDR2 FQGNSA. With 5 bases removed from V and 0 bases from J, the gap between germline ends came to 5 bases. The CDR3 is made up of 12 amino acids. The CDR3 protein is CASSPSSYEQYF. DNA of the CDR3: TGTGCCAGCAGCCCGAGCTCCTACGAGCAGTACTTC.

The chain has TRBV7-6 and TRBJ2-1; TRBD2 aligns across 8 bases. Per germline, CDR1 SGHVS and CDR2 FNYEAQ. V shed 5 bases, J shed 7 bases, and the junction held 7 bases outside the gene matches. CDR3 length: 14 amino acids. Written as DNA, the CDR3 is TGTGCCAGCAGCCCGAGCGGGAGAGGGAATGAGCAGTTCTTC. It encodes CASSPSGRGNEQFF.

This clonotype was observed at least ten times. The V and J genes are TRBV6-5 and TRBJ2-2; unclear D gene. Trimming took off 2 bases at V and 6 bases at J, with 7 bases between the two ends. The length of the CDR3 is 13 residues. The germline V gene has CDR1 MNHEY and CDR2 SVGAGI. The CDR3 is CASSYQVSGELFF. The CDR3 bases are TGTGCCAGCAGTTACCAAGTATCCGGGGAGCTGTTTTTT.

This clonotype was seen only a few times. The junction differs from germline at one of its ends, possibly a read error. The rearrangement joins TRBV6-1 to TRBJ2-2, with D hard to call. The CDR3 spans 15 residues. Germline V gene data show CDR1 as MNHNS and CDR2 as SASEGT. CDR3 amino acids: CASRDEPLNTRELFF. CDR3 sequence (DNA): TGTGCCAGCCGTGACGAGCCCTTGAACACCCGGGAGCTGTTTTTT.

Ten or more counts support this clonotype. The chain carries TRBV5-1 and TRBJ2-2; D might be TRBD2 (5 bases). Trimming pared 3 bases from V and 1 base from J, leaving 10 bases between. CDR1 SGHRS and CDR2 YFSETQ come from the germline V gene. The CDR3 totals 15 residues. CDR3 in amino acids: CASSSVSGNTGELFF. The CDR3 DNA reads TGCGCCAGCAGCTCAGTGAGCGGGAACACCGGGGAGCTGTTTTTT.

This clonotype was seen a few times. This chain joins TRBV4-2 and TRBJ2-7; D may correspond to TRBD1 or TRBD2 (5 bases each). The CDR3 totals 14 residues. Trimming took 0 bases from V and 2 from J, leaving 8 bases between them. CDR1 is LGHNA and CDR2 is YNFKEQ in the germline V gene. CDR3 nucleotide sequence: TGTGCCAGCAGCCAAGATGGGGGAACCTACGAGCAGTACTTC. Translating it yields CASSQDGGTYEQYF.

This clonotype was counted at least ten times. This sequence joins TRBV7-9 and TRBJ2-3; D not certain. The CDR3 runs 15 residues. V lost 1 base and J 6 bases, leaving 14 bases between the germline ends. Germline CDR1 is SEHNR and CDR2 is FQNEAQ (reference sequence). The CDR3 region has the DNA TGTGCCAGCAGCTTAGGACCCCGAAAAGGCGATACGCAGTATTTT. It translates to CASSLGPRKGDTQYF.

Ten or more counts support this clonotype. The chain couples TRBV7-6 to TRBJ2-1, with D possibly matching TRBD1 (5 bases). The ends were cut back, 5 bases at V and 4 bases at J, with 12 bases in the middle. The CDR3 covers 14 residues. In germline, CDR1 is SGHVS, CDR2 FNYEAQ. CDR3 in amino acids: CASSLTGVYNEQFF. CDR3 sequence (DNA): TGTGCCAGCAGCCTAACAGGCGTTTACAATGAGCAGTTCTTC.

CDR3 protein: CASSASSGGRTDTQYF. The CDR3 DNA reads TGTGCCAGCAGCGCTTCTAGCGGGGGACGCACAGATACGCAGTATTTT. The V and J genes are TRBV7-3 and TRBJ2-3; 10 nucleotides agree with TRBD2. The V gene's germline CDR1 is SGHTA and CDR2 FQGTGA. The V gene end was trimmed by 5 bases and the J gene end by 1 base; junction bases not matched to a gene: 6. The CDR3 length is 16 residues.

This clonotype was observed a few times. The chain has TRBV4-3 and TRBJ2-7; D is possibly TRBD1 or TRBD2 (5 bases each). Germline V gives CDR1 LGHNA, CDR2 YSLEER. V was trimmed by 3 bases and J by 0 bases, leaving 15 bases between them. The CDR3 is 16 amino acids. The CDR3 DNA follows: TGCGCCAGCAGCCAGACTCGGGGCGACTCCTCCTACGAGCAGTACTTC. Protein: CASSQTRGDSSYEQYF.

There are many counts of this clonotype. V is TRBV25-1 and J is TRBJ1-4; 8 bases are a match to TRBD1. Per germline, CDR1 MGHDK and CDR2 SYGVNS. Trimming at V came to 1 base and at J to 8 bases, leaving 0 bases not matched to a gene. This CDR3 has 13 amino acids. This chain's CDR3 is CASSEWTGEKLFF. DNA for the CDR3: TGTGCCAGCAGTGAATGGACAGGGGAAAAACTGTTTTTT.

In its sample, this clonotype was seen a few times. This chain connects TRBV25-1 to TRBJ2-1, with D tentatively TRBD1 or TRBD2 (6 bases each). Per germline, CDR1 MGHDK and CDR2 SYGVNS. V was cut by 4 bases and J by 7 bases, with 11 bases left in between. There are 13 residues in the CDR3. CDR3 bases: TGTGCCAGCAGTGGTACAGGGAGGAATGAGCAGTTCTTC. Its protein is CASSGTGRNEQFF.